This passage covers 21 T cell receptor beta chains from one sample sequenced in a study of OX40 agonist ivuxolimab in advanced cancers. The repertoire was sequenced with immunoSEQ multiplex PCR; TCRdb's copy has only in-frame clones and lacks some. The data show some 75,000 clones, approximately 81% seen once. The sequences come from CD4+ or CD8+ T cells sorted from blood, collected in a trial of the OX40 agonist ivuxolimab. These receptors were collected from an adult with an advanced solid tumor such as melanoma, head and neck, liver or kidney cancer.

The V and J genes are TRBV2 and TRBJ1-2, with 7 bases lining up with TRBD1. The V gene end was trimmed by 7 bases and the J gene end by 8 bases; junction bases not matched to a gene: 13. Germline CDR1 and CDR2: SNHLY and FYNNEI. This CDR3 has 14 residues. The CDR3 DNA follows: TGTGCCAGCATACACACAGGGGTTAACGGAGGCTACACCTTC. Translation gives CASIHTGVNGGYTF. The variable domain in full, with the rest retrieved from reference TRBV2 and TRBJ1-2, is EPEVTQTPSHQVTQMGQEVILRCVPISNHLYFYWYRQILGQKVEFLVSFYNNEISEKSEIFDDQFSVERPDGSNFTLKIRSTKLEDSAMYFCASIHTGVNGGYTFGSGTRLTVV.

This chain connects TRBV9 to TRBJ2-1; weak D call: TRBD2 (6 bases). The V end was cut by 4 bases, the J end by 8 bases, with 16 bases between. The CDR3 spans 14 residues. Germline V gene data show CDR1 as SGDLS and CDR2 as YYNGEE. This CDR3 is CASSSGLTKHEQFF. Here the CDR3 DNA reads TGTGCCAGCAGCTCGGGACTGACGAAGCATGAGCAGTTCTTC.

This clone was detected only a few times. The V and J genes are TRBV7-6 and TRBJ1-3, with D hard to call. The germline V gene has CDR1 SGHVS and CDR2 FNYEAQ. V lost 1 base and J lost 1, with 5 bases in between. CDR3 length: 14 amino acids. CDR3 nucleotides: TGTGCCAGCAGCTTAGGAGGTTCTGGAAACACCATATATTTT. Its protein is CASSLGGSGNTIYF.

This CDR3 reads CASSYGTGRMNTEAFF. The CDR3 region has the DNA TGTGCCAGCAGCTATGGGACAGGGAGGATGAACACTGAAGCTTTCTTT. The chain joins TRBV14 to TRBJ1-1; 9 nucleotides match TRBD1. Trimming cost V 5 bases and J 0 bases; bases outside gene matches: 7. There are 16 residues in the CDR3. In germline, CDR1 is SGHDN, CDR2 FVKESK.

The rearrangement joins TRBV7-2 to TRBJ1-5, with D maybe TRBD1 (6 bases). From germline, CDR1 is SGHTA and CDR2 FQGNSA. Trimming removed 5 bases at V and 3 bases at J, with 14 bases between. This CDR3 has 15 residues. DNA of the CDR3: TGTGCCAGCAGCAGAGACAGGTCCTTCAATCAGCCCCAGCATTTT. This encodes CASSRDRSFNQPQHF.

The CDR3 sequence is CASSSDWATNEKLFF. Written as DNA, the CDR3 is TGTGCCAGCAGTTCGGACTGGGCAACTAATGAAAAACTGTTTTTT. This chain uses TRBV6-5 with TRBJ1-4; D not resolved. Per germline, CDR1 MNHEY and CDR2 SVGAGI. CDR3 length: 15 amino acids. Trimming removed 4 bases at V and 0 bases at J, with 9 bases between.

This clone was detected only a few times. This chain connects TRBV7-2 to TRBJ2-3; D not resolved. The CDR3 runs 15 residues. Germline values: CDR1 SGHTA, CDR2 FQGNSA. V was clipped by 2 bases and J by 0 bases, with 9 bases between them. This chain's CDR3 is CASSLSSGSTDTQYF. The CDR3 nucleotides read TGTGCCAGCAGCTTAAGCTCAGGCAGCACAGATACGCAGTATTTT.

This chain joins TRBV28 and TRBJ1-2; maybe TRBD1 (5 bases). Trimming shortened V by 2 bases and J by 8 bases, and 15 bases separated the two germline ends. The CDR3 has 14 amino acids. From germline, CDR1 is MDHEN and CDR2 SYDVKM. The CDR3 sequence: CASSLASGLKGYTF. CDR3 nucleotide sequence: TGTGCCAGCAGTTTAGCTTCAGGGCTCAAGGGCTACACCTTC.

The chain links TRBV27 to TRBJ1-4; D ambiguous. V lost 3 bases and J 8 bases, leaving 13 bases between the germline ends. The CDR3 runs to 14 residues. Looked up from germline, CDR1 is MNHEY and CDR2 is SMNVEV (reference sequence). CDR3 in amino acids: CASSLFGLGEKLFF. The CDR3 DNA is TGTGCCAGCAGTTTGTTCGGCCTTGGGGAAAAACTGTTTTTT.

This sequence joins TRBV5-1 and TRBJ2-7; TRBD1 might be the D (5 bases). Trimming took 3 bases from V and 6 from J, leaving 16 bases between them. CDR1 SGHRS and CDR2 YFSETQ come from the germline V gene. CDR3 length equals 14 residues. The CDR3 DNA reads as TGCGCCAGCAGCTACGACAGAGCGTGGGGCGAGCAGTACTTC. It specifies CASSYDRAWGEQYF.

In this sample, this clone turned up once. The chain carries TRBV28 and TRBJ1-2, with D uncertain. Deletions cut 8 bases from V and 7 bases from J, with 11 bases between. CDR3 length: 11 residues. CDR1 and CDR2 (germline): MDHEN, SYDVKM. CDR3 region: CASHSRGGYTF. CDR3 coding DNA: TGTGCCAGCCATTCCCGGGGTGGCTACACCTTC.

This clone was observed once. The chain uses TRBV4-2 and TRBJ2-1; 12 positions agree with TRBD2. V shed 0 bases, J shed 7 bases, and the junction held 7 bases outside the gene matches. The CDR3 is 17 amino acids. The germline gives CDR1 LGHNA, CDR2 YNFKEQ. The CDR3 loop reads CASSQDIGLAGGNEQFF. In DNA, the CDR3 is TGTGCCAGCAGCCAAGATATCGGCCTAGCGGGAGGGAATGAGCAGTTCTTC.

CDR3 bases: TGTGCCAGCCGAGTAGGTTCGATGAACACTGAAGCTTTCTTT. Its translation is CASRVGSMNTEAFF. The chain couples TRBV28 to TRBJ1-1; D remains unclear. V lost 8 bases and J lost 0, with 13 bases in between. CDR1 is MDHEN and CDR2 is SYDVKM in the germline V gene. The CDR3 covers 14 residues.

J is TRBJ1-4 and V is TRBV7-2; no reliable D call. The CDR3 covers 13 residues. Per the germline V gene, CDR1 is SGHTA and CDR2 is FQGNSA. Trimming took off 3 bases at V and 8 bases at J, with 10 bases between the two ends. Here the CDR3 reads CASSLYSTEKLFF. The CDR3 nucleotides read TGTGCCAGCAGCTTGTACTCGACAGAAAAACTGTTTTTT.

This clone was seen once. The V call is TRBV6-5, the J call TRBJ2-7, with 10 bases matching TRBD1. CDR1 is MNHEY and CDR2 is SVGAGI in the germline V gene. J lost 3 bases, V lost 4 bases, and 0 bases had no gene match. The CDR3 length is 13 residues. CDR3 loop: CASSWTGGYEQYF. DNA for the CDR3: TGTGCCAGCAGTTGGACAGGGGGCTACGAGCAGTACTTC.

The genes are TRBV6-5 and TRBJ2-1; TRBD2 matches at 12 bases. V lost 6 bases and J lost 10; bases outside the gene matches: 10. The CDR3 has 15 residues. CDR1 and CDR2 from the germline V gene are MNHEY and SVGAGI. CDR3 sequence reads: CASRSLAGGLNEQFF. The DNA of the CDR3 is TGTGCCAGCAGATCTCTAGCGGGAGGGCTTAACGAGCAGTTCTTC.

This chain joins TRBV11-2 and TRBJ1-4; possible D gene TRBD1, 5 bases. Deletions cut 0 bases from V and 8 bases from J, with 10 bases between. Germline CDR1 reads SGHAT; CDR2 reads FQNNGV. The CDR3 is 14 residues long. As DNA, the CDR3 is TGTGCCAGCAGCTTAGACAGGGCGAGGGAAAAACTGTTTTTT. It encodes CASSLDRAREKLFF. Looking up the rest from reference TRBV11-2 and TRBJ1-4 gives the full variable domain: EAGVAQSPRYKIIEKRQSVAFWCNPISGHATLYWYQQILGQGPKLLIQFQNNGVVDDSQLPKDRFSAERLKGVDSTLKIQPAKLEDSAVYLCASSLDRAREKLFFGSGTQLSVL.

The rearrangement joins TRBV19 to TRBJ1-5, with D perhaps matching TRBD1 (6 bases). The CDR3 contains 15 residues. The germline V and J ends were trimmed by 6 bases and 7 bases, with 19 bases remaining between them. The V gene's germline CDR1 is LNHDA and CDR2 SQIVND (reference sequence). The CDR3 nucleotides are TGTGCCAGTAGCCTCACAGGGAAAGTCTCCCAGCCCCAGCATTTT. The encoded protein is CASSLTGKVSQPQHF.

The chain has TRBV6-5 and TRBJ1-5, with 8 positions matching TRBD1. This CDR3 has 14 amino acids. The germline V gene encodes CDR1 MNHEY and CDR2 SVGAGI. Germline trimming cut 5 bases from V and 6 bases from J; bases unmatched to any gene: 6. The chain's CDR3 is CASSATGTGQPQHF. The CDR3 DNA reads TGTGCCAGCAGTGCCACAGGGACAGGTCAGCCCCAGCATTTT.

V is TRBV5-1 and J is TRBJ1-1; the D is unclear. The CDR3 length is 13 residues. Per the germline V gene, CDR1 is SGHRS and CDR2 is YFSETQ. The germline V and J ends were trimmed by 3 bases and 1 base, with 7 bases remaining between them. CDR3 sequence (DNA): TGCGCCAGCAGCTCGACAAGGAACACTGAAGCTTTCTTT. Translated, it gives CASSSTRNTEAFF.

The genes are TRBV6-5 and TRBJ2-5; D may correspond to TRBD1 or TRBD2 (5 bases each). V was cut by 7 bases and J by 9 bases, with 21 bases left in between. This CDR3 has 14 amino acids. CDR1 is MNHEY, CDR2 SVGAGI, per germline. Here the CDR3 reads CASKPGPGPGSQYF. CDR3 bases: TGTGCCAGCAAACCGGGACCGGGCCCCGGATCCCAGTACTTC.